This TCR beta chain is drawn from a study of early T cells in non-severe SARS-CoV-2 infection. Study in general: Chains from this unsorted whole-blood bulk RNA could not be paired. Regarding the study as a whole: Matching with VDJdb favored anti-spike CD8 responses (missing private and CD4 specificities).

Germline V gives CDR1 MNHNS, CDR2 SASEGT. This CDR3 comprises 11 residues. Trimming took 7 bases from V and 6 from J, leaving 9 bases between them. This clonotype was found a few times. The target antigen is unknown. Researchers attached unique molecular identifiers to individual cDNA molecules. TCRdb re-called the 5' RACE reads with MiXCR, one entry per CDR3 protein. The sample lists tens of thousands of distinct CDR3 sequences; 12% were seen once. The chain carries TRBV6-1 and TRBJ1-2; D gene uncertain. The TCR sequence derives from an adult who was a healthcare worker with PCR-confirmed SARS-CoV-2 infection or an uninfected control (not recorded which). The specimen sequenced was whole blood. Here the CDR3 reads CASNKGNGYTF. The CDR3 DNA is TGTGCCAGCAATAAGGGTAATGGCTACACCTTC.